This T cell receptor beta chain derives from a study of cytomegalovirus exposure and HLA in healthy donors. Broader study findings: Indistinguishable V segments, including TRBV6-2 and TRBV6-3, were excluded. HLA allele associations emerged for about 16,000 TCR beta sequences in a later analysis, at 0.05 false discovery rate.

With respect to this clone: Its target is not known.

Primers for the PCR totalled 60 Vbeta and 13 Jbeta. In the original processing: Later analysis identified tens of millions of unique TCR beta chains, about 12 million shared. Using immunoSEQ multiplex PCR, the repertoire was profiled, and TCRdb retains in-frame clones only, with some absent. V, J and clone size were drawn from that table, and D and trimming were deduced from the DNA. The table has some 96,000 clones, approximately 80% seen once. This CDR3 is built from 14 residues. The V gene's germline CDR1 is SGHTA and CDR2 FQGNSA. V dropped 5 bases and J dropped 6 bases, with 17 bases sitting between them.

Sequencing was carried out using PBMCs. This sequence was found in a woman in her sixties or seventies in good health and CMV-seronegative. V gene TRBV7-2 combines with J gene TRBJ2-7; possible D gene TRBD2, 6 bases. CDR3 sequence: CASSPGRRAGEQYF. CDR3 bases: TGTGCCAGCAGCCCGGGACGGAGGGCGGGCGAGCAGTACTTC.